The sequence of this T cell receptor beta chain was determined in a study of liver allograft versus peripheral blood T cells. Study at large: The study compared liver allograft T cell receptor repertoires against peripheral blood repertoires of liver transplant recipients.

By share, this clonotype counts as medium-sized. J lost 3 bases, V lost 5 bases, and 4 bases had no gene match. Germline V gene lookup returns CDR1 MNHEY and CDR2 SMNVEV (reference sequence). The CDR3 is made up of 15 amino acids. Using its own MiXCR run on the reads, TCRdb lists one record per CDR3 protein. The profile shows 3,000 to 4,000 distinct CDR3 sequences, about 14% of them singletons. The rearrangement links TRBV27 to TRBJ2-2; 9 bases match TRBD2. This receptor was taken from a human patient who had a liver transplant. Some T cells may originate from the graft donor. CDR3 in amino acids: CASSRLAGHTGELFF. The CDR3 nucleotides are TGTGCCAGCAGTCGGCTAGCGGGACACACCGGGGAGCTGTTTTTT.